The clone carrying this TCR beta chain was counted a few times. Its antigen is still unknown. The PCR was carried out with 60 Vbeta primers and 13 Jbeta primers. Using immunoSEQ multiplex PCR, the repertoire was profiled, and TCRdb retains in-frame clones only, with some absent. The data contain about 120,000 clones, approximately 66% of them singletons. The data are from a study of cytomegalovirus exposure and HLA in healthy donors. General study results and limits: Based on reports, TCR beta sequences accurately predicted HLA-A and HLA-B alleles for most subjects.

The sequenced sample was PBMCs. The receptor's source is a woman in her thirties or forties in good health and CMV-seropositive.

The CDR3 nucleotides read TGCGCCAGCAGCTACGGAGGGGAGGATTCACCCCTCCACTTT. Translated, it gives CASSYGGEDSPLHF. The rearrangement links TRBV5-1 to TRBJ1-6, with D possibly being TRBD1 (5 bases). The CDR3 has 14 residues. Germline CDR1 SGHRS, CDR2 YFSETQ. With 3 bases removed from V and 8 bases from J, the gap between germline ends came to 12 bases.